This T cell receptor (beta chain) derives from a study of T cell responses to AZD1222 COVID-19 vaccine. Study observations and caveats: Close to half of spike-specific TCRs reportedly recognize unmutated variant regions. After the peak T cell response, and only then, were repertoires sampled. At baseline, just 6 or 7 AZD1222 recipients tested seropositive.

The protocol was immunoSEQ multiplex PCR, while the TCRdb copy is restricted to in-frame clones and leaves out a portion. In the table there are 110,000 to 150,000 clones, approximately 93% of which are singletons. As for this clone: The antigen remains undetermined.

This sequence was found in an adult in good health. This material consisted of peripheral blood, taken on day 0 of AZD1222 vaccination.

CDR3 sequence reads: CSASPGATGANVLTF. In nucleotides, the CDR3 is TGCAGTGCTAGTCCAGGGGCGACTGGGGCCAACGTCCTGACTTTC. The rearrangement joins TRBV20-1 to TRBJ2-6, with D tentatively TRBD1 (6 bases). Germline lookup yields CDR1 DFQATT and CDR2 SNEGSKA (reference sequence). The CDR3 sequence is 15 residues long. The V and J ends lost 3 bases and 2 bases respectively, with 11 bases between them.